This TCR beta chain was obtained from a study of blood T cells in healthy people across ages. Study background: Per two T cells, about one barcoded beta molecule was captured through template switching.

Only a few counts were recorded for this clonotype. Trimming removed 1 base at V and 2 bases at J, with 9 bases between. Per germline, CDR1 SNHLY and CDR2 FYNNEI. This CDR3 has 14 residues. Using a J-beta primer mix together with a sample-barcoded 5' primer, a second PCR was run for about 6 to 11 cycles. TCRdb used MiXCR to reprocess the 5' RACE reads, holding one entry per CDR3 protein. Here the sample spans roughly 800,000 distinct CDR3 sequences, roughly 50% being singletons. Sequenced: blood. The receptor comes from a man at least 80 years old in good health. V gene TRBV2 combines with J gene TRBJ2-7, with D maybe TRBD2 (5 bases). The chain's CDR3 is CASSEGELPYEQYF. Here the CDR3 DNA reads TGTGCCAGCAGTGAAGGGGAGCTCCCCTACGAGCAGTACTTC.